The present entry profiles one T cell receptor beta chain with its context. Antigen specificity is unknown. The data stem from a study of cytomegalovirus exposure and HLA in healthy donors. Trimming left V 1 base short and J 0 bases short, with 18 bases between. The CDR3 runs 18 residues. Germline lookup yields CDR1 SGHDN and CDR2 FVKESK. PCR involved 60 Vbeta and 13 Jbeta primers. The data were produced by immunoSEQ multiplex PCR, yet TCRdb's version contains in-frame clones alone and is incomplete. The sample lists some 120,000 clones, about 59% seen once, with 9.5% in the top ten. Findings of the study overall: Most TCR sequences were seen very rarely across donors, but some public TCRs occurred in many. Clonal expansion, a later analysis showed, was greater in HLA-associated TCR beta chains than in equally common others.

Sequencing input: PBMCs. V and J are TRBV14 and TRBJ1-2, with D perhaps matching TRBD1 (5 bases). This receptor was obtained from a woman aged 35 to 49 in good health and CMV-seropositive. CDR3 in amino acids: CASSQAVGRADSNYGYTF. CDR3 in DNA: TGTGCCAGCAGCCAAGCCGTGGGGCGCGCCGACTCTAACTATGGCTACACCTTC.